The following is a TCR beta chain sequence with its context. As yet, its antigen is unknown. Profiling relied on immunoSEQ multiplex PCR, and the TCRdb table lists in-frame clones only, not all of them. Of about 110,000 clones listed, around 90% are singletons. The data are from a study of T cell responses to AZD1222 COVID-19 vaccine. As for the study in general: Samples with a second dose at about 4 or about 12 weeks were pooled together.

General study results and limits: Following two doses of AZD1222, Spike-specific TCR breadth and depth rose. Per reports, nearly half of all spike-specific TCRs target regions that are unmutated in variants. Donors in the cohort were predominantly white British and more often female, and clonal diversity was possibly underestimated.

The specimen was peripheral blood, collected on day 0 of AZD1222 vaccination. This TCR derives from an adult in good health.

This CDR3 reads CASSRQGAGGYTF. The CDR3 DNA sequence: TGTGCCAGCAGTCGTCAGGGGGCCGGGGGCTACACCTTC. The rearrangement links TRBV6-2 or TRBV6-3 to TRBJ1-2; 8 bases are a match to TRBD1. CDR3 length equals 13 residues. In germline, CDR1 is MNHEY, CDR2 SVGEGT. Losses at the gene ends were 5 bases for V and 8 bases for J; bases not matched to a gene: 7.